Below are 23 T cell receptor beta chains sequenced from a single sample in a study of OX40 agonist ivuxolimab in advanced cancers. Preparation of the library involved the immunoSEQ multiplex PCR assay. TCRdb carries this immuneACCESS record with in-frame sequences only. Its versions omit some clonotypes, under half of them owing to an unresolved V gene in the studies checked, with the rest unexplained. This sample lists about 25,000 clones; around four fifths were detected once. The ten largest clones add up to approximately 1.5% of the sample. The material was CD4+ or CD8+ T cells sorted from blood, obtained in a trial of the OX40 agonist ivuxolimab. These receptors originate from an adult with an advanced solid tumor such as melanoma, head and neck, liver or kidney cancer.

This clone occurred a few times. This chain joins TRBV7-8 and TRBJ2-3, with D unresolved. The V and J ends lost 5 bases and 3 bases respectively, with 6 bases between them. This CDR3 is 12 amino acids long. The germline V gene encodes CDR1 SGHVS and CDR2 FQNEAQ. The CDR3 DNA reads TGTGCCAGCAGCCTGAGGACAGATACGCAGTATTTT. Protein sequence: CASSLRTDTQYF.

This chain links TRBV7-9 with TRBJ2-3; 7 bases are a match to TRBD2. Germline V gene sequence: CDR1 SEHNR, CDR2 FQNEAQ (reference sequence). Germline trimming cut 3 bases from V and 2 bases from J; bases unmatched to any gene: 2. The CDR3 is made up of 14 amino acids. DNA for the CDR3: TGTGCCAGCAGCTTCGGGACTACCACAGATACGCAGTATTTT. It encodes CASSFGTTTDTQYF.

The CDR3 bases are TGTGCCAGCAGTGAAGGGACAGCCGGGGCCAACGTCCTGACTTTC. It codes for CASSEGTAGANVLTF. This chain joins TRBV6-1 and TRBJ2-6; a possible D gene is TRBD1 (6 bases). Germline V lookup: CDR1 MNHNS, CDR2 SASEGT. V shed 1 base and J shed 4 bases, with 8 bases lying between them. The CDR3 runs 15 residues.

For this clone: Other DNA sequences from this sample encode an identical CDR3 as well. V gene TRBV19 combines with J gene TRBJ1-5; the D is unclear. Germline V gives CDR1 LNHDA, CDR2 SQIVND (reference sequence). This CDR3 spans 14 amino acids. V was pared by 2 bases and J by 0 bases, with 5 bases between. The CDR3, as DNA: TGTGCCAGTAGTATAAGGGATAGCAATCAGCCCCAGCATTTT. Its protein is CASSIRDSNQPQHF. Full variable domain (missing parts from reference TRBV19 and TRBJ1-5): DGGITQSPKYLFRKEGQNVTLSCEQNLNHDAMYWYRQDPGQGLRLIYYSQIVNDFQKGDIAEGYSVSREKKESFPLTVTSAQKNPTAFYLCASSIRDSNQPQHFGDGTRLSIL.

The J gene is TRBJ1-3, the V gene TRBV10-1; D may be TRBD1 (6 bases). The CDR3 extends over 16 amino acids. Germline assignment: CDR1 WNHNN and CDR2 SYGVQD (reference sequence). Trimming removed 8 bases from V and 4 bases from J, with 21 bases in between. CDR3 sequence: CASRPPQGVRGNTIYF. The CDR3 DNA reads TGCGCCAGCCGCCCCCCACAGGGCGTTAGGGGAAACACCATATATTTT.

The chain's CDR3 is CASSGTGSGNQPQHF. CDR3 bases: TGTGCCAGCAGCGGAACAGGGTCCGGCAATCAGCCCCAGCATTTT. The chain joins TRBV9 to TRBJ1-5; D is perhaps TRBD1 (6 bases). This CDR3 is built from 15 residues. The germline V gene encodes CDR1 SGDLS and CDR2 YYNGEE. Trimming removed 3 bases from V and 2 bases from J, with 12 bases in between. The whole variable domain, remainder taken from reference TRBV9 and TRBJ1-5, is DSGVTQTPKHLITATGQRVTLRCSPRSGDLSVYWYQQSLDQGLQFLIQYYNGEERAKGNILERFSAQQFPDLHSELNLSSLELGDSALYFCASSGTGSGNQPQHFGDGTRLSIL.

This chain links TRBV19 with TRBJ2-7; 9 bases are shared with TRBD1. With V trimmed by 5 bases and J by 5 bases, 10 bases remained unmatched. This CDR3 has 15 residues. CDR1 LNHDA and CDR2 SQIVND come from the germline V gene (reference sequence). The CDR3 is CASSPKGTGNHEQYF. The CDR3 DNA reads as TGTGCCAGTAGTCCCAAAGGGACAGGGAACCACGAGCAGTACTTC.

The chain couples TRBV4-3 to TRBJ1-5; weak D call: TRBD1 (6 bases). The V gene's germline CDR1 is LGHNA and CDR2 YSLEER. The CDR3 length is 14 residues. Between the trimmed V and J ends, which lost 3 bases and 0 bases, there was a span of 6 bases. CDR3 amino acids: CASSQTGSNQPQHF. The CDR3 DNA sequence: TGCGCCAGCAGCCAGACAGGTAGCAATCAGCCCCAGCATTTT.

Points on this clone: An end of the junction does not agree with germline; a read error may underlie this. The genes are TRBV10-3 and TRBJ2-7; 8 bases are shared with TRBD2. Germline CDR1 ENHRY, CDR2 SYGVKD. This CDR3 comprises 13 residues. The CDR3 reads CAINEEREREQYF. The DNA of the CDR3 is TGTGCCATCAATGAGGAGCGGGAGCGCGAGCAGTACTTC.

The chain carries TRBV7-2 and TRBJ1-5; D may be TRBD1 (5 bases). Per the germline V gene, CDR1 is SGHTA and CDR2 is FQGNSA. The CDR3 is 15 residues long. V lost 3 bases to trimming and J lost 2 bases, with 11 bases between them. The CDR3 DNA follows: TGTGCCAGCAGCTTGAACAGGCATGGCAATCAGCCCCAGCATTTT. Its protein is CASSLNRHGNQPQHF. The variable domain in full, with the rest retrieved from reference TRBV7-2 and TRBJ1-5, is GAGVSQSPSNKVTEKGKDVELRCDPISGHTALYWYRQSLGQGLEFLIYFQGNSAPDKSGLPSDRFSAERTGGSVSTLTIQRTQQEDSAVYLCASSLNRHGNQPQHFGDGTRLSIL.

J is TRBJ1-2 and V is TRBV5-8; the match to TRBD1 covers 7 bases. Losses at the gene ends were 2 bases for V and 7 bases for J; bases not matched to a gene: 14. This CDR3 spans 16 amino acids. The germline CDR1 and CDR2 sequences are SGHTS and YDEGEE. The CDR3 loop is CASSFLLYRGRSGYTF. Written as DNA, the CDR3 is TGTGCCAGCAGCTTCCTGCTGTATAGGGGGCGAAGTGGCTACACCTTC.

The chain recombines TRBV5-1 with TRBJ2-7; weak D call: TRBD2 (6 bases). Trimming took 3 bases from V and 2 from J, leaving 15 bases between them. Germline V gene sequence: CDR1 SGHRS, CDR2 YFSETQ. The CDR3 extends over 15 amino acids. The CDR3 sequence: CASSSGGRNTYEQYF. CDR3 DNA sequence: TGCGCCAGCAGCTCTGGAGGGCGGAATACCTACGAGCAGTACTTC. Drawing the rest from reference TRBV5-1 and TRBJ2-7, the complete variable domain is KAGVTQTPRYLIKTRGQQVTLSCSPISGHRSVSWYQQTPGQGLQFLFEYFSETQRNKGNFPGRFSGRQFSNSRSEMNVSTLELGDSALYLCASSSGGRNTYEQYFGPGTRLTVT.

The V call is TRBV6-5, the J call TRBJ1-1, with D unclear. Germline V gene sequence: CDR1 MNHEY, CDR2 SVGAGI. The CDR3 totals 12 residues. V was cut by 6 bases and J by 11 bases, with 16 bases left in between. CDR3 nucleotides: TGTGCCAGCAGCTCGACGGCCAAGCCCGCTTTCTTT. Residues: CASSSTAKPAFF.

This clone showed up just a few times. This specimen includes other DNA sequences encoding the same CDR3. V is TRBV7-9 and J is TRBJ2-2; either TRBD1 or TRBD2 may fit D (5 bases each). The germline V gene encodes CDR1 SEHNR and CDR2 FQNEAQ (reference sequence). V lost 5 bases and J 6 bases, leaving 13 bases between the germline ends. This CDR3 has 14 residues. The CDR3, as DNA: TGTGCCAGCAGCCAAGAATGGGACGCCGGGGAGCTGTTTTTT. Its protein product is CASSQEWDAGELFF.

This chain connects TRBV7-8 to TRBJ2-6; possible D gene TRBD1, 5 bases. Trimming shortened V by 2 bases and J by 0 bases, and 17 bases separated the two germline ends. The CDR3 has 19 amino acids. The germline V gene has CDR1 SGHVS and CDR2 FQNEAQ. The CDR3 bases are TGTGCCAGCAGCTTAACAGACAGCCTACCGCTCTCTGGGGCCAACGTCCTGACTTTC. This gives the protein CASSLTDSLPLSGANVLTF.

The chain recombines TRBV6-1 with TRBJ1-5; TRBD1 might be the D (5 bases). Germline values: CDR1 MNHNS, CDR2 SASEGT. The CDR3 length is 17 residues. Trimming took off 3 bases at V and 4 bases at J, with 19 bases between the two ends. The CDR3 DNA sequence: TGTGCCAGCAGTGATCCATGGGCCAGACAGAGAAATCAGCCCCAGCATTTT. Translation: CASSDPWARQRNQPQHF.

J is TRBJ2-7 and V is TRBV4-3; unclear D gene. Germline CDR1 and CDR2: LGHNA and YSLEER. Trimming stripped 4 bases from V and 9 bases from J, with 16 bases between. The CDR3 consists of 13 residues. CDR3 bases: TGCGCCAGCAGCCGCCAACGCGGTACGATGCAGTACTTC. Protein: CASSRQRGTMQYF.

The CDR3, as DNA: TGTGCCAGCAGTTTCAGGGCACAAGAGACCCAGTACTTC. This sequence encodes CASSFRAQETQYF. The chain carries TRBV2 and TRBJ2-5; D is possibly TRBD1 (5 bases). Looked up from germline, CDR1 is SNHLY and CDR2 is FYNNEI. Trimming stripped 5 bases from V and 2 bases from J, with 9 bases between. This CDR3 region has 13 residues.

J is TRBJ1-1 and V is TRBV28, with TRBD1 matching 10 bases. V lost 3 bases, J lost 3 bases, and 4 bases stayed unmatched. Germline V lookup: CDR1 MDHEN, CDR2 SYDVKM. This CDR3 has 15 amino acids. The CDR3 reads CASSLDRGMDTEAFF. Here the CDR3 DNA reads TGTGCCAGCAGTTTGGACAGGGGGATGGACACTGAAGCTTTCTTT. Complete variable domain (other parts from reference TRBV28 and TRBJ1-1): DVKVTQSSRYLVKRTGEKVFLECVQDMDHENMFWYRQDPGLGLRLIYFSYDVKMKEKGDIPEGYSVSREKKERFSLILESASTNQTSMYLCASSLDRGMDTEAFFGQGTRLTVV.

The rearrangement joins TRBV28 to TRBJ2-6; D perhaps matches TRBD1 (6 bases). Deletions cut 3 bases from V and 4 bases from J, with 10 bases between. This CDR3 region has 15 residues. Germline CDR1 MDHEN, CDR2 SYDVKM. The CDR3 bases are TGTGCCAGCAGTTTTAAGGGGGTCGGGGCCAACGTCCTGACTTTC. The encoded protein is CASSFKGVGANVLTF.

The rearrangement uses TRBV5-1 and TRBJ1-1; no reliable D call. The CDR3 has 14 residues. Germline CDR1 SGHRS, CDR2 YFSETQ. Trimming left V 3 bases short and J 1 base short, with 10 bases between. In nucleotides, the CDR3 is TGCGCCAGCAGCTCCTCAGGTCCGAACACTGAAGCTTTCTTT. Translating gives CASSSSGPNTEAFF.

This clone was counted a few times. The chain is built from TRBV19 and TRBJ2-5; the match to TRBD2 covers 7 bases. V shed 3 bases, J shed 4 bases, and the junction held 8 bases outside the gene matches. The CDR3 has 15 residues. Per germline, CDR1 LNHDA and CDR2 SQIVND (reference sequence). CDR3 nucleotides: TGTGCCAGTAGTATGCCGGGAGCGGGGATAGAGACCCAGTACTTC. This gives the protein CASSMPGAGIETQYF.

J is TRBJ2-2 and V is TRBV11-1, with 10 nucleotides matching TRBD1. The CDR3 length is 15 residues. V lost 5 bases, J lost 5 bases, and 5 bases stayed unmatched. Germline assignment: CDR1 SGHAT and CDR2 FQDESV (reference sequence). This CDR3 is CASSPGQGTTGELFF. Here the CDR3 DNA reads TGTGCCAGCAGCCCGGGACAGGGGACGACCGGGGAGCTGTTTTTT.